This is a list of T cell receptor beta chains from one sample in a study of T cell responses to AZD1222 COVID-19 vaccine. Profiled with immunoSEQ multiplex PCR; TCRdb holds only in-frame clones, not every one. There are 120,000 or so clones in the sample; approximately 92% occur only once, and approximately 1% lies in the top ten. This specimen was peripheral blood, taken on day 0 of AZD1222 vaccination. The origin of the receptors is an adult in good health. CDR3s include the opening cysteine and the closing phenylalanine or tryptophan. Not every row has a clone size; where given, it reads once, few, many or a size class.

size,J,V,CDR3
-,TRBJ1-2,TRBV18,CASSLTRQGGYGYTF
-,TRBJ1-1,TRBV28,CASSSPHIGNTEAFF
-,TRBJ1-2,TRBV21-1,CASSARPRGVSHLDYGYTF
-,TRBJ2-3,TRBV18,CASSQGSDTQYF
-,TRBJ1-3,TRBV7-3,CASSLTTGPGNTIYF
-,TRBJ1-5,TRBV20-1,CSASGRNQPQHF
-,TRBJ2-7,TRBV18,CASSPLELYEQYF
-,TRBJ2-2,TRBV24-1,CATSRPNTGELFF
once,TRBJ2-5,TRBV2,CASTGTSDQETQYF
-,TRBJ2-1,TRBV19,CASSIGLADIYNEQFF
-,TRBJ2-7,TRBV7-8,CASSLSYEQYF
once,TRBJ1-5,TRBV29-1,CSVGRGGNQPQHF
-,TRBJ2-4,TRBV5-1,CASSWDRPLAKNIQYF
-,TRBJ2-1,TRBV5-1,CASASTGSSYNEQFF
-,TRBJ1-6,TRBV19,CASSPGGWKNSPLHF
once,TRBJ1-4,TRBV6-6,CASSYPTGTNEKLFF
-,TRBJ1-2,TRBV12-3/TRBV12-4,CASSLGQGGGYTF
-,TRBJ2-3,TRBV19,CASNGQAVSTDTQYF
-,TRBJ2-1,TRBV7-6,CASSPTANRHYNEQFF
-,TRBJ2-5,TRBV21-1,CASSNPGMGGETQYF
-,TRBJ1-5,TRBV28,CASSLRGQPQHF
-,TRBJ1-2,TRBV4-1,CASSSPGVYGYTF
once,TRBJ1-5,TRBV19,CASSIEPGGNQPQHF
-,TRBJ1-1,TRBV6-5,CASSYSSKGEAFF
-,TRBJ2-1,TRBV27,CASSSPTTSGRVNEQFF
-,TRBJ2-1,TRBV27,CASSLGHSTNEQFF
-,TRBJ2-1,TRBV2,CASNLAGVRNEQFF
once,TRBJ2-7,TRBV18,CASSRQGFDYEQYF
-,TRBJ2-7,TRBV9,CASSGLGTGGIYEQYF
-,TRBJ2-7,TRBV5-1,CASSFGRNYEQYF
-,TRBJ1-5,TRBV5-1,CASPKRDRGIDSNQPQHF
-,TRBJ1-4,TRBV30,CAWSPGQGLGKLFF
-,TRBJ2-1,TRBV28,CASSLGQPYNEQFF
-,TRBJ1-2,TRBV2,CASSRQGADYGYTF
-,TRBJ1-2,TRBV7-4,CASSGTGQLYGYTF
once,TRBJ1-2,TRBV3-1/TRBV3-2,CASSPLQNYGYTF
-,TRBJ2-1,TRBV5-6,CASSLGPVDQEQFF
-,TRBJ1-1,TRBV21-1,CASSKDNGYSMNTEAFF
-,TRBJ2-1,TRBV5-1,CASSYGGGTSDAEQFF
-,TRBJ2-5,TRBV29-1,CSSRDRGRETQYF
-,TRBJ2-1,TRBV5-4,CASSSGAHSNNEQFF
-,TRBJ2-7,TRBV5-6,CASSGRESWDRDYEQYF
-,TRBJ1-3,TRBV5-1,CARYEGNTIYF
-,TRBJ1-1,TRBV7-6,CASSTHPDRQTEAFF
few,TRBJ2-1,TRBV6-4,CASSTQGEGYNEQFF
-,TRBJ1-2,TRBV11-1,CASSFDDRPYGYTF